These T cell receptor beta chains were read from a single sample in a study of blood T cell repertoires in COVID-19. The assay was immunoSEQ multiplex PCR, and TCRdb's table has in-frame clones only and misses some. The top ten clones hold roughly an eighth of a sample with around 310,000 clones, about 88% of them seen once. The sequencing input was peripheral blood. These receptors were collected from a woman aged 55-69 years with acute or convalescent COVID-19. The CDR3 runs from the conserved cysteine through the conserved F or W. D genes are given only for firm matches. Only part of the rows carry a size: once, few, many, or a class if the clone is expanded.

V: TRBV7-2; J: TRBJ2-3; size: .; D: .; length: 14; DNA: TGTGCCAGCAGCCCTCCTATCGGCACAGATACGCAGTATTTT; CDR3: CASSPPIGTDTQYF
V: TRBV9; J: TRBJ1-2; size: .; D: TRBD1; length: 16; DNA: TGTGCCAGCAGCGTAGGGGCAGGGGGCGGTTATGATGGCTACACCTTC; CDR3: CASSVGAGGGYDGYTF
V: TRBV10-3; J: TRBJ2-2; size: .; D: TRBD1; length: 14; DNA: TGTGCCATCAGCCTGACAGGGGTGGCCGGGGAGCTGTTTTTT; CDR3: CAISLTGVAGELFF
V: TRBV28; J: TRBJ2-7; size: .; D: .; length: 15; DNA: TGTGCCAGCAGTCCCCTGACTGTAAGCTCCTACGAGCAGTACTTC; CDR3: CASSPLTVSSYEQYF
V: TRBV4-1; J: TRBJ2-3; size: .; D: .; length: 16; DNA: TGCGCCAGCAGCCTCCGCGTAGGAACTAACACAGATACGCAGTATTTT; CDR3: CASSLRVGTNTDTQYF
V: TRBV6-7; J: TRBJ1-6; size: .; D: TRBD1; length: 18; DNA: TGTGCCAGCAGTTACTCGCGGACAGGGGGACAAGATAATTCACCCCTCCACTTT; CDR3: CASSYSRTGGQDNSPLHF
V: TRBV7-8; J: TRBJ2-1; size: .; D: .; length: 13; DNA: TGTGCCAGCAGCTTAGTGGAGGGAAATGAGCAGTTCTTC; CDR3: CASSLVEGNEQFF
V: TRBV9; J: TRBJ2-7; size: .; D: .; length: 14; DNA: TGTGCCAGCAGCGTAGCTAGCGACGGCTACGAGCAGTACTTC; CDR3: CASSVASDGYEQYF
V: TRBV5-1; J: TRBJ2-1; size: .; D: TRBD1; length: 13; DNA: TGCGCCAGCAGGGACAGGGGCTACAATGAGCAGTTCTTC; CDR3: CASRDRGYNEQFF
V: TRBV4-2; J: TRBJ1-5; size: .; D: .; length: 15; DNA: TGTGCCAGCAGCCCGGAGGGGTATAGCAATCAGCCCCAGCATTTT; CDR3: CASSPEGYSNQPQHF
V: TRBV4-2; J: TRBJ2-2; size: .; D: .; length: 16; DNA: TGTGCCAGCAGCCTGGCAGGCTCAGCAGGGACCGGGGAGCTGTTTTTT; CDR3: CASSLAGSAGTGELFF
V: TRBV19; J: TRBJ1-3; size: .; D: TRBD1; length: 15; DNA: TGTGCCAGTAGTACAACGGGACAGGCTGGAAACACCATATATTTT; CDR3: CASSTTGQAGNTIYF
V: TRBV7-9; J: TRBJ1-4; size: .; D: .; length: 16; DNA: TGTGCCAGCAGCCTGGGGTCGGGGGCAACTAATGAAAAACTGTTTTTT; CDR3: CASSLGSGATNEKLFF
V: TRBV21-1; J: TRBJ2-7; size: .; D: .; length: 12; DNA: TGTGCCAGCGACAGGGTGGTCCACGAGCAGTACTTC; CDR3: CASDRVVHEQYF
V: TRBV6-1; J: TRBJ2-3; size: once; D: TRBD1; length: 17; DNA: TGTGCCAGCAGTGAAGCTGGGTGGACAGGGCTGGGAGATACGCAGTATTTT; CDR3: CASSEAGWTGLGDTQYF
V: TRBV5-4; J: TRBJ2-2; size: .; D: .; length: 17; DNA: TGTGCCAGCAGTTCCGGACGGGGGAGTCTTGTATCCGGGGAGCTGTTTTTT; CDR3: CASSSGRGSLVSGELFF
V: TRBV7-2; J: TRBJ2-3; size: .; D: .; length: 18; DNA: TGTGCCAGCAGCTTAGCGTTGAGCGGAGGCCCCCGCACAGATACGCAGTATTTT; CDR3: CASSLALSGGPRTDTQYF
V: TRBV29-1; J: TRBJ2-7; size: .; D: .; length: 12; DNA: TGCAGCGTTGTCCAGGCCTCCTACGAGCAGTACTTC; CDR3: CSVVQASYEQYF
V: TRBV7-2; J: TRBJ2-5; size: .; D: .; length: 15; DNA: TGTGCCAGCAGCTTAACAGGGACGGTAGGGGAGACCCAGTACTTC; CDR3: CASSLTGTVGETQYF
V: TRBV19; J: TRBJ2-2; size: .; D: TRBD1; length: 16; DNA: TGTGCCAGTAGTAGGGGACAGGGGTCTAACACCGGGGAGCTGTTTTTT; CDR3: CASSRGQGSNTGELFF
V: TRBV5-1; J: TRBJ1-5; size: .; D: .; length: 14; DNA: TGCGCCAGCAGCTTGGCTCCCGGGAGTCAGCCCCAGCATTTT; CDR3: CASSLAPGSQPQHF
V: TRBV27; J: TRBJ1-6; size: .; D: TRBD1; length: 14; DNA: TGTGCCAGCAGCGATACAGGGGCTAATTCACCCCTCCACTTT; CDR3: CASSDTGANSPLHF
V: TRBV2; J: TRBJ2-2; size: .; D: TRBD2; length: 14; DNA: TGTGCCAGCAGTTTACTAGCGAGCACCGGGGAGCTGTTTTTT; CDR3: CASSLLASTGELFF
V: TRBV6-5; J: TRBJ1-5; size: once; D: TRBD1; length: 15; DNA: TGTGCCAGCAGCCAGGGACAGGGGGCTTGGCAGCCCCAGCATTTT; CDR3: CASSQGQGAWQPQHF
V: TRBV6-5; J: TRBJ1-2; size: .; D: TRBD1; length: 13; DNA: TGTGCCAGCAGTTATACAGGGGGGCATGGCTACACCTTC; CDR3: CASSYTGGHGYTF
V: TRBV9; J: TRBJ2-3; size: once; D: .; length: 14; DNA: TGTGCCAGCAGCGTCGCCGGCCGGGGGTATACGCAGTATTTT; CDR3: CASSVAGRGYTQYF
V: TRBV7-6; J: TRBJ2-7; size: .; D: TRBD2; length: 15; DNA: TGTGCCAGCAGCCCTGAGCGGGACTACTCCTACGAGCAGTACTTC; CDR3: CASSPERDYSYEQYF
V: TRBV5-6; J: TRBJ2-1; size: .; D: TRBD2; length: 15; DNA: TGTGCCAGCAGCTTCAGACTAGCGGGAGTCAATGAGCAGTTCTTC; CDR3: CASSFRLAGVNEQFF
V: TRBV7-2; J: TRBJ2-2; size: .; D: .; length: 14; DNA: TGTGCCAGCAGCTTAAAAGGGGGCACCGGGGAGCTGTTTTTT; CDR3: CASSLKGGTGELFF
V: TRBV14; J: TRBJ2-7; size: .; D: .; length: 14; DNA: TGTGCCAGCAGCCAAGAATTGACAGTCAGCGAGCAGTACTTC; CDR3: CASSQELTVSEQYF
V: TRBV5-1; J: TRBJ1-2; size: .; D: .; length: 15; DNA: TGCGCCAGCAGCTTTGGGCAAGGGCAGGGAAATGGCTACACCTTC; CDR3: CASSFGQGQGNGYTF
V: TRBV19; J: TRBJ1-2; size: .; D: TRBD1; length: 16; DNA: TGTGCCAGTAGTATAGTCCCGGGACAGGGGGGATATGGCTACACCTTC; CDR3: CASSIVPGQGGYGYTF
V: TRBV2; J: TRBJ2-2; size: once; D: .; length: 14; DNA: TGTGCCAGCAGACCGGGAGCGATAACCGGGGAGCTGTTTTTT; CDR3: CASRPGAITGELFF
V: TRBV7-9; J: TRBJ1-1; size: .; D: .; length: 13; DNA: TGTGCCAGCAGCTGGCAGGGTGCCAGTGAAGCTTTCTTT; CDR3: CASSWQGASEAFF
V: TRBV2; J: TRBJ1-1; size: .; D: TRBD1; length: 15; DNA: TGTGCCAGCAGTAACCAAGGCACAGGGGACACTGAAGCTTTCTTT; CDR3: CASSNQGTGDTEAFF
V: TRBV7-9; J: TRBJ2-7; size: .; D: .; length: 12; DNA: TGTGCCAGCAGGCGCGACAGCTACGAGCAGTACTTC; CDR3: CASRRDSYEQYF
V: TRBV5-1; J: TRBJ2-1; size: .; D: .; length: 13; DNA: TGCGCCAGCAGCTTGCCTGAGGTGCATGAGCAGTTCTTC; CDR3: CASSLPEVHEQFF
V: TRBV4-2; J: TRBJ2-1; size: .; D: TRBD2; length: 18; DNA: TGTGCCAGCAGCCAAGATCTACGGACTAGCGGGAGGTGGTATGAGCAGTTCTTC; CDR3: CASSQDLRTSGRWYEQFF
V: TRBV28; J: TRBJ2-5; size: .; D: TRBD1; length: 14; DNA: TGTGCCAGCACCGGGGACAGGGGAGGAGAGACCCAGTACTTC; CDR3: CASTGDRGGETQYF
V: TRBV9; J: TRBJ1-2; size: few; D: TRBD1; length: 14; DNA: TGTGCCAGCAGCGTAGAGGACAGGGGCTATGGCTACACCTTC; CDR3: CASSVEDRGYGYTF
V: TRBV7-2; J: TRBJ2-2; size: .; D: TRBD2; length: 14; DNA: TGTGCCAGCATCCAGTCTAGCGGGACCGGGGAGCTGTTTTTT; CDR3: CASIQSSGTGELFF